This is a list of T cell receptor beta chains from one sample in a study of blood T cell repertoires in COVID-19. Measured with immunoSEQ multiplex PCR; TCRdb has only the in-frame clones, and not every one. The sample lists hundreds of thousands of clones, approximately 90% occurring once. Sequencing input: peripheral blood. These TCRs come from a woman aged 25 to 39 with COVID-19, enrolled during active disease. CDR3s include the opening cysteine and the closing phenylalanine or tryptophan. The D gene is left open where the match is weak. Some rows mark clone size as missing; the rest say once, few, many or name a class of expanded clone.

v_call	clone_size	d_call	j_call	cdr3_nt	cdr3_aa
TRBV7-2	NA	TRBD2	TRBJ2-1	TGTGCCAGCAGCCAAGGACTAGCGACCCATGAGCAGTTCTTC	CASSQGLATHEQFF
TRBV25-1	few	NA	TRBJ1-6	TGTGCCAGCAGTGTACAGGGTGGAGGTTCACCCCTCCACTTT	CASSVQGGGSPLHF
TRBV9	few	TRBD2	TRBJ2-5	TGTGCCAGCAGCGAGGACCTAGCGGGGGGGGAGACCCAGTACTTC	CASSEDLAGGETQYF
TRBV9	NA	TRBD1	TRBJ1-3	TGTGCCAGCAGACCCGGACAGGGCTCTGGAAACACCATATATTTT	CASRPGQGSGNTIYF
TRBV6-1	NA	NA	TRBJ1-4	TGTGCCAGCAGTGACCCCAGGGGCGGGGGCAGTGAAAAACTGTTTTTT	CASSDPRGGGSEKLFF
TRBV29-1	NA	NA	TRBJ2-1	TGCAGCGTGGGGCCCCCCGGGGTGTGGGGCGGGATCGGCAATGAGCAGTTCTTC	CSVGPPGVWGGIGNEQFF
TRBV5-1	once	TRBD1	TRBJ2-5	TGCGCCAGCAGCAGGGGGACAGGGGGCGGTGAGACCCAGTACTTC	CASSRGTGGGETQYF
TRBV29-1	NA	TRBD1	TRBJ2-7	TGCAGCGTGCAAGCAGGGGGCGCGCTCGACTACGAGCAGTACTTC	CSVQAGGALDYEQYF
TRBV15	NA	NA	TRBJ1-4	TGTGCCACCAGCAGGCGGGGGGCAACTAATGAAAAACTGTTTTTT	CATSRRGATNEKLFF
TRBV10-3	NA	TRBD2	TRBJ2-3	TGTGCCATCAGCCCCGGGACTACGATTAGCACAGATACGCAGTATTTT	CAISPGTTISTDTQYF
TRBV21-1	once	NA	TRBJ2-3	TGTGCCAGCAGCCAACAAACAGGGGGCTATCGAAATAGCACAGATACGCAGTATTTT	CASSQQTGGYRNSTDTQYF
TRBV10-3	NA	NA	TRBJ1-4	TGTGCCATCAGTGTGGACTACGGACGGAATGAAAAACTGTTTTTT	CAISVDYGRNEKLFF
TRBV28	NA	NA	TRBJ2-3	TGTGCCAGCAGTTCCCAGGGTTGGAGCACAGATACGCAGTATTTT	CASSSQGWSTDTQYF
TRBV7-2	few	NA	TRBJ1-5	TGTGCCAGCAGCTTAGAGCGGAATCAGCCCCAGCATTTT	CASSLERNQPQHF
TRBV30	NA	NA	TRBJ1-4	TGTGCCTGGAGTGCCCAACTAGATGAAAAACTGTTTTTT	CAWSAQLDEKLFF
TRBV7-8	NA	NA	TRBJ2-3	TGTGCCAGCAGCTTTAGGAGTAGCACAGATACGCAGTATTTT	CASSFRSSTDTQYF
TRBV2	NA	TRBD1	TRBJ1-4	TGTGCCAGCACAAGAAGAACAGCCAGGGGGGAAAAACTGTTTTTT	CASTRRTARGEKLFF
TRBV18	NA	NA	TRBJ2-7	TGTGCCAGCTCACCACCGAGTACGCCTTCCTACGAGCAGTACTTC	CASSPPSTPSYEQYF
TRBV4-3	NA	TRBD2	TRBJ2-3	TGCGCCAGCAGCCAAGATGGGCTAGCGGGGTCAACTAGCACAGATACGCAGTATTTT	CASSQDGLAGSTSTDTQYF
TRBV23-1	once	NA	TRBJ1-6	TGCGCCAGCAGTCAACAAGGTCGCAGGGAAGCAGGTTGGGGGCTAGGTTCACCCCTCCACTTT	CASSQQGRREAGWGLGSPLHF
TRBV5-1	NA	TRBD2	TRBJ2-3	TGCGCCAGCAGTTTGGTGGCTAGCGGGAGGGCCGATACGCAGTATTTT	CASSLVASGRADTQYF
TRBV29-1	once	NA	TRBJ1-1	TGCAGCGGTGAGACAGGCCTATTTATGGAAGCTTTCTTT	CSGETGLFMEAFF
TRBV18	few	NA	TRBJ1-2	TGTGCCAGCTCACCGGTTGGGGGCTACAACAGTAACTATGGCTACACCTTC	CASSPVGGYNSNYGYTF
TRBV7-2	NA	NA	TRBJ2-1	TGTGCCAGCAGCTCGGGCTGGGCGGGGAGCTCCTACAATGAGCAGTTCTTC	CASSSGWAGSSYNEQFF
TRBV5-4	NA	NA	TRBJ1-1	TGTGCCAGCAGCTTGGCAAGTGGCAGGGTGAACACTGAAGCTTTCTTT	CASSLASGRVNTEAFF
TRBV10-2	NA	NA	TRBJ1-2	TGCGCCAGCAGTGAATGGGCCCAACGGGGCTACACCTTC	CASSEWAQRGYTF
TRBV7-2	NA	TRBD2	TRBJ2-3	TGTGCCAGCAGCCTCCAGCGGGGGGAAACAGATACGCAGTATTTT	CASSLQRGETDTQYF
TRBV6-6	NA	NA	TRBJ2-2	TGTGCCAGCAGTTACCAGCGATCGAACACCGGGGAGCTGTTTTTT	CASSYQRSNTGELFF
TRBV7-8	NA	NA	TRBJ1-5	TGTGCCAGCAGCTTGCCGGGTCCTAGCAATCAGCCCCAGCATTTT	CASSLPGPSNQPQHF
TRBV19	NA	NA	TRBJ2-5	TGTGCCAGTAGCTCAGACAGAACGTCTCAAGAGACCCAGTACTTC	CASSSDRTSQETQYF
TRBV9	NA	TRBD1	TRBJ1-1	TGTGCCAGCAGCCCAGGGACAGGGGGCGCGAACACTGAAGCTTTCTTT	CASSPGTGGANTEAFF
TRBV2	NA	TRBD1	TRBJ1-6	TGTGCCAGCAGTGAGATGACAGGGCTTAGCTCACCCCTCCACTTT	CASSEMTGLSSPLHF
TRBV7-2	NA	NA	TRBJ2-7	TGTGCCAGCTCCAGGGGCAGCTCCTACGAGCAGTACTTC	CASSRGSSYEQYF
TRBV3-1/TRBV3-2	NA	TRBD1	TRBJ2-5	TGTGCCAGCAGCCCTAAGGGACAGTACCAAGAGACCCAGTACTTC	CASSPKGQYQETQYF
TRBV6-1	NA	NA	TRBJ1-6	TGTGCCAGCAGTGAAAACCCGGGACAAGGGTCACCCCTCCACTTT	CASSENPGQGSPLHF
TRBV7-9	NA	NA	TRBJ1-2	TGTGCCAGCCAGGGAGGGTATGGCTACACCTTC	CASQGGYGYTF
TRBV4-3	NA	TRBD1	TRBJ2-3	TGCGCCAGCAGCCAAGATCGGGGACAGAAGCAGTATTTT	CASSQDRGQKQYF
TRBV12-3/TRBV12-4	few	NA	TRBJ1-1	TGTGCCAGCAGTTTGGGCCCAGCTGAAGCTTTCTTT	CASSLGPAEAFF
TRBV4-1	NA	NA	TRBJ2-3	TGCGCCAGCTCCACCGGGGGAATGAATACGCAGTATTTT	CASSTGGMNTQYF
TRBV6-5	NA	TRBD1	TRBJ1-2	TGTGCCAGCAGGGCCGGGACAGTAAAGAATGGCTACACCTTC	CASRAGTVKNGYTF
TRBV20-1	NA	NA	TRBJ1-2	TGCAGTGCTAGAGATTGGGGGGACTACACCTTC	CSARDWGDYTF
TRBV3-1/TRBV3-2	NA	NA	TRBJ1-1	TGTGCCAGCAGCCACGGGGAAGGCACTGAAGCTTTCTTT	CASSHGEGTEAFF
TRBV6-5	NA	NA	TRBJ2-3	TGTGCCAGCAGTTACTCCGGGGATACGCAGTATTTT	CASSYSGDTQYF
TRBV11-2	NA	NA	TRBJ1-2	TGTGCCAGCAGCTTGGACAGAGATAGGTATGGCTACACCTTC	CASSLDRDRYGYTF
TRBV13	NA	TRBD1	TRBJ1-2	TGTGCCAGCAGCTTAGAAGGGGGCTCGGGTGGCTACACCTTC	CASSLEGGSGGYTF
TRBV5-6	NA	TRBD1	TRBJ1-3	TGTGCCAGCAGCCCCAGGGGGCAGTCTGGAAACACCATATATTTT	CASSPRGQSGNTIYF
TRBV7-9	once	NA	TRBJ2-4	TGTGCCAGCAGCTTAGGGGGCCCTCTAGGAACCAAAAACATTCAGTACTTC	CASSLGGPLGTKNIQYF